This entry lists 16 T cell receptor beta chains sequenced from one sample in a study of metastatic and nonmetastatic thyroid tumors. Through MiXCR, TCRdb re-clonotyped the PCR reads. The sample consists of about 2,900 clones, around 37% of them appearing once. Every patient underwent thyroid surgery untreated. The sample comprised tumor tissue. Receptor source: a female donor with papillary thyroid cancer or a benign thyroid nodule (not recorded which). Some clones in this sample may be carry-over from other donors' samples.

This clone has more than one count but fewer than ten. CDR3 sequence reads: CASSLEYLRQETQYF. CDR3 in DNA: TGTGCCAGCAGCTTAGAGTACTTGCGGCAAGAGACCCAGTACTTC. The rearrangement uses TRBV7-2 and TRBJ2-5, with D unresolved. V dropped 1 base and J dropped 2 bases, with 11 bases sitting between them. This CDR3 is 15 amino acids long. Germline values: CDR1 SGHTA, CDR2 FQGNSA.

The chain uses TRBV20-1 and TRBJ2-7; D is perhaps TRBD2 (6 bases). Germline-derived CDR1 and CDR2 are DFQATT and SNEGSKA (reference sequence). V lost 0 bases and J lost 2, with 11 bases in between. The CDR3 loop spans 14 amino acids. In DNA form, the CDR3 reads TGCAGTGCTAGAGATTTTGCGGGAACCTACGAGCAGTACTTC. Translated, it gives CSARDFAGTYEQYF.

The rearrangement uses TRBV2 and TRBJ2-5; D is ambiguous. This CDR3 region has 11 residues. Germline assignment: CDR1 SNHLY and CDR2 FYNNEI. The V end was cut by 8 bases, the J end by 3 bases, with 7 bases between. In DNA form, the CDR3 reads TGTGCCAGCTTCTACGAAGAGACCCAGTACTTC. It translates to CASFYEETQYF.

The rearrangement joins TRBV11-3 to TRBJ2-1, with D perhaps matching TRBD1 (6 bases). V was shortened by 3 bases and J by 6 bases, with 12 bases between the two germline ends. CDR3 length equals 14 residues. Germline V lookup: CDR1 SGHNT, CDR2 YENEEA. This CDR3 is CASSFGGQTNEQFF. DNA of the CDR3: TGTGCCAGCAGCTTTGGCGGACAGACCAATGAGCAGTTCTTC.

Relative to its sample, this clone is large. The chain employs TRBV7-2 and TRBJ1-2; no firm D call. V was shortened by 1 base and J by 0 bases, with 9 bases between the two germline ends. Germline V gene data show CDR1 as SGHTA and CDR2 as FQGNSA. The length of the CDR3 is 15 residues. The CDR3 spells CASSLVGFPNYGYTF. In DNA, the CDR3 is TGTGCCAGCAGCTTAGTCGGCTTTCCTAACTATGGCTACACCTTC.

By share of the sample, this clone is medium-sized. The chain employs TRBV5-1 and TRBJ1-4, with D hard to call. From germline, CDR1 is SGHRS and CDR2 YFSETQ. The CDR3 is 14 residues long. The V end was cut by 4 bases, the J end by 3 bases, with 10 bases between. The CDR3 DNA sequence: TGCGCCAGCAGCGAGACGGCCGCTAATGAAAAACTGTTTTTT. Translation: CASSETAANEKLFF.

This clone was seen at least ten times. Germline and junction disagree at one end, which may indicate a read error. The genes are TRBV5-1 and TRBJ2-3, with D unclear. Germline CDR1 and CDR2: SGHRS and YFSETQ. The CDR3 consists of 19 residues. The CDR3 nucleotides read TGCGTCAGCAAACCAGACCCGGGTTTTGCGGAAGGTGGCACAGATACGCAGTATTTT. Amino acids: CVSKPDPGFAEGGTDTQYF.

This clone was observed a handful of times. The V gene is TRBV20-1, the J gene TRBJ2-7, with TRBD1 matching 10 bases. The V and J ends lost 3 bases and 4 bases, in that order; junction bases with no gene match: 6. The CDR3 covers 14 residues. Germline loops: CDR1 DFQATT, CDR2 SNEGSKA (reference sequence). As DNA, the CDR3 is TGCAGTGCTAGTAGGACAGGGGGGATTTACGAGCAGTACTTC. Translation: CSASRTGGIYEQYF.

This clone appeared once. The chain uses TRBV4-1 and TRBJ2-7, with TRBD2 identical over 11 bases. The germline V gene encodes CDR1 MGHRA and CDR2 YSYEKL. J gave up 6 bases and V 4 bases, and 8 bases lay outside the gene matches. The CDR3 is made up of 15 amino acids. CDR3 nucleotide sequence: TGCGCCAGCAGCCGCGCCGGGACTAGCGGTAGCGAGCAGTACTTC. Its translation is CASSRAGTSGSEQYF.

This clone has a handful of counts. The CDR3 nucleotides are TGTGCCAGCAGTCCGGCGGGCGGTATTAATGAAAAACTGTTTTTT. It yields the protein CASSPAGGINEKLFF. J is TRBJ1-4 and V is TRBV6-1; D ambiguous. The V end was cut by 5 bases, the J end by 4 bases, with 14 bases between. The length of the CDR3 is 15 residues. The germline CDR1 and CDR2 sequences are MNHNS and SASEGT.

This clone has more than one count but fewer than ten. This chain links TRBV6-1 with TRBJ2-2, with D perhaps TRBD1 or TRBD2 (5 bases each). This CDR3 has 14 residues. Germline V gives CDR1 MNHNS, CDR2 SASEGT. V lost 6 bases and J lost 2, with 10 bases in between. CDR3: CASSHRGNTGELFF. The CDR3 DNA sequence: TGTGCCAGCAGCCACCGGGGCAACACCGGGGAGCTGTTTTTT.

Sample share makes this clone hyperexpanded. The J gene is TRBJ2-1, the V gene TRBV20-1; 9 bases line up with TRBD2. The CDR3 has 13 residues. Germline lookup yields CDR1 DFQATT and CDR2 SNEGSKA (reference sequence). J lost 8 bases, V lost 5 bases, and 7 bases had no gene match. This chain's CDR3 is CSAPLAGLYEQFF. The CDR3 DNA reads TGCAGTGCTCCCCTAGCGGGACTCTATGAGCAGTTCTTC.

This chain connects TRBV2 to TRBJ1-1, with no clear D. CDR3 size: 13 residues. The ends were cut back, 8 bases at V and 5 bases at J, with 15 bases in the middle. Germline CDR1 and CDR2: SNHLY and FYNNEI. Here the CDR3 DNA reads TGTGCCAGCGGGCCGACGGGGTTGACTGAAGCTTTCTTT. It translates to CASGPTGLTEAFF.

The sample holds a few counts of this clone. This chain links TRBV28 with TRBJ2-1, with TRBD1 matching over 7 bases. After removal of 6 bases from V and 0 bases from J, the junction contained 5 bases not matched to a gene. The CDR3 runs 15 residues. Germline CDR1 MDHEN, CDR2 SYDVKM. CDR3 loop: CASSLQGPSYNEQFF. The DNA of the CDR3 is TGTGCCAGCAGCTTACAGGGGCCCTCCTACAATGAGCAGTTCTTC. The complete variable domain, with remaining parts taken from reference TRBV28 and TRBJ2-1, reads DVKVTQSSRYLVKRTGEKVFLECVQDMDHENMFWYRQDPGLGLRLIYFSYDVKMKEKGDIPEGYSVSREKKERFSLILESASTNQTSMYLCASSLQGPSYNEQFFGPGTRLTVL.

Points on this clone: At one end, the junction sequence differs from germline, possibly due to a read error. The chain recombines TRBV6-1 with TRBJ2-3; either TRBD1 or TRBD2 may supply D (5 bases each). Germline V gene sequence: CDR1 MNHNS, CDR2 SASEGT. This CDR3 is built from 12 residues. The chain's CDR3 is CATRTLTDTRYF. DNA for the CDR3: TGTGCCACCAGGACTCTGACAGATACGCGGTATTTT.

The chain couples TRBV7-8 to TRBJ2-7; D remains ambiguous. Looked up from germline, CDR1 is SGHVS and CDR2 is FQNEAQ. The CDR3 is 14 residues long. V was pared by 0 bases and J by 4 bases, with 10 bases between. The DNA of the CDR3 is TGTGCCAGCAGCTTAGCGGTCGGTGGGTACGAGCAGTACTTC. Protein: CASSLAVGGYEQYF.